This T cell receptor beta chain was recovered during a study of monozygotic twins with inflammatory bowel disease. Study-wide points: Resolution of different T cell subtypes was not achieved. No single strong signal or clonotype associated with IBD was supported.

Each sample's cDNA came from eight separate reactions. For each CDR3 protein, TCRdb gives one entry from its re-call of the 5' RACE reads, without DNA. This sample contains 300,000 to 350,000 distinct CDR3 sequences. In germline, CDR1 is SGHRS, CDR2 YFSETQ. The CDR3 is 14 residues long. Points on this clonotype: Antigen: not known.

Sequences were obtained from blood. The clonotype was recovered from a human donor with ulcerative colitis or Crohn's disease, or a healthy co-twin of an affected twin (not recorded which). J is TRBJ2-2 and V is TRBV5-1; TCRdb calls TRBD1, which cannot be checked without DNA. The CDR3 sequence is CASSRDRGNGELFF.